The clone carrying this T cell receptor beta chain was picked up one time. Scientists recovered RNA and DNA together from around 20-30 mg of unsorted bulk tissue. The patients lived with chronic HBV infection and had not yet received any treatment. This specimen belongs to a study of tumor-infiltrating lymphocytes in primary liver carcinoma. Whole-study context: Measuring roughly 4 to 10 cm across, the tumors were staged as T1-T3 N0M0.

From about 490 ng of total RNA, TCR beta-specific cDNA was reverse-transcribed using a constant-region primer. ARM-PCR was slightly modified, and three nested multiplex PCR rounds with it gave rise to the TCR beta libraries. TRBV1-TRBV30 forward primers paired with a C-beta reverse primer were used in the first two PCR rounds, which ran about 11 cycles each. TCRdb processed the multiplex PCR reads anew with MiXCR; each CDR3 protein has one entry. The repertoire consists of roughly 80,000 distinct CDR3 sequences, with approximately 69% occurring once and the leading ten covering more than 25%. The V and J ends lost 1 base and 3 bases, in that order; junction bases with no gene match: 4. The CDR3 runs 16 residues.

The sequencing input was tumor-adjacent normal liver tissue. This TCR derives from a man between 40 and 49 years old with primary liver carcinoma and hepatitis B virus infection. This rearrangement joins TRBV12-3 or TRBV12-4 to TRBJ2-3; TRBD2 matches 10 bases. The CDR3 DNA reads TGTGCCAGCAGTTTAGATTCTAGCGGGAGAACAGATACGCAGTATTTT. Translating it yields CASSLDSSGRTDTQYF.